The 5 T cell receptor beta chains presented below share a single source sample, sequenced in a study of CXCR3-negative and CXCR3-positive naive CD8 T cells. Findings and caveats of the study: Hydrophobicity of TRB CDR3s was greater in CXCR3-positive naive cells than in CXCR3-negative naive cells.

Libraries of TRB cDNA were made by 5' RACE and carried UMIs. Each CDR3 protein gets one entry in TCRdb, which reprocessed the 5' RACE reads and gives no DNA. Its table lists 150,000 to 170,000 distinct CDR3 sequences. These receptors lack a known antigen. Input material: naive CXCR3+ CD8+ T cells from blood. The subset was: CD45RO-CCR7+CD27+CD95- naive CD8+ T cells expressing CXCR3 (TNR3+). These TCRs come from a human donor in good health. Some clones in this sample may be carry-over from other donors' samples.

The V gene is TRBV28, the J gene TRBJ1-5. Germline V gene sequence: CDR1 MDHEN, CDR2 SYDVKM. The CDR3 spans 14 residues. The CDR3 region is CASSLSARNQPQHF.

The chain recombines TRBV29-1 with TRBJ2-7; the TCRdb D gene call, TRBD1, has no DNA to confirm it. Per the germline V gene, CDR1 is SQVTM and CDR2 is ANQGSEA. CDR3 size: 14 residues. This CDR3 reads CSVEGDRTSYEQYF.

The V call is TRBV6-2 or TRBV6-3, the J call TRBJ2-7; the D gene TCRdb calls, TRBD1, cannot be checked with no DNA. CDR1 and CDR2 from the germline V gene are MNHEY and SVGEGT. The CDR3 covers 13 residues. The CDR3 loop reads CASSPGPAGEQYF.

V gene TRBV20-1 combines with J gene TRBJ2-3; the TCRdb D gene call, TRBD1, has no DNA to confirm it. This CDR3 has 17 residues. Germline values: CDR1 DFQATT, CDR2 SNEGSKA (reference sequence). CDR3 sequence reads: CSARDPPSSTFTDTQYF.

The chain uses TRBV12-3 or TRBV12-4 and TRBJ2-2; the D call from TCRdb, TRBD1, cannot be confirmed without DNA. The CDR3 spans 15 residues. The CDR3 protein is CASSLIRVRDGELFF.